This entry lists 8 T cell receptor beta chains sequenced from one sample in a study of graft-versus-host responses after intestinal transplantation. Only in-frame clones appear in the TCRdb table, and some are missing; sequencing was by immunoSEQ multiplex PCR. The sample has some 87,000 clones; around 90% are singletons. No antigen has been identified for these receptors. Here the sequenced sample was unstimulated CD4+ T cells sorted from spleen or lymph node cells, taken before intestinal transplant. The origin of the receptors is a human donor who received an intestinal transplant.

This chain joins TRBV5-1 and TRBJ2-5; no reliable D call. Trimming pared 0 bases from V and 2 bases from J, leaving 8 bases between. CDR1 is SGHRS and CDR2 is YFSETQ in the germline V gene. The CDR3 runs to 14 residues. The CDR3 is CASSLGARQETQYF. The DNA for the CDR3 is TGCGCCAGCAGCTTGGGTGCTAGGCAAGAGACCCAGTACTTC. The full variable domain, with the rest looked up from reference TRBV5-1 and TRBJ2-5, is KAGVTQTPRYLIKTRGQQVTLSCSPISGHRSVSWYQQTPGQGLQFLFEYFSETQRNKGNFPGRFSGRQFSNSRSEMNVSTLELGDSALYLCASSLGARQETQYFGPGTRLLVL.

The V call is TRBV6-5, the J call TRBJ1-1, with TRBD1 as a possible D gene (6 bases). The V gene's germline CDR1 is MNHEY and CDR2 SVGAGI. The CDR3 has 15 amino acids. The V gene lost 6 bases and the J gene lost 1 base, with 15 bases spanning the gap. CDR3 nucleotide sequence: TGTGCCAGCAGACCCACTTTCAGGGGGAACACTGAAGCTTTCTTT. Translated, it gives CASRPTFRGNTEAFF.

The CDR3 DNA sequence: TGTGCCAGCAGCCTCCGACTAGCGGGAGATGATGAGCAGTTCTTC. Amino acid sequence: CASSLRLAGDDEQFF. This sequence joins TRBV4-2 and TRBJ2-1; 12 bases are shared with TRBD2. The V gene's germline CDR1 is LGHNA and CDR2 YNFKEQ. V lost 4 bases, J lost 8 bases, and 6 bases stayed unmatched. There are 15 residues in the CDR3.

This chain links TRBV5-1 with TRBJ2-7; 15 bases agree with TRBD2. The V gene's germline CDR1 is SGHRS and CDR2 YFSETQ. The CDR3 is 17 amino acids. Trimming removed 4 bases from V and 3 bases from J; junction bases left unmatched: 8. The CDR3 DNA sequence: TGCGCCAGCAGCATTGGACTAGCGGGAGGGCTAGTCTACGAGCAGTACTTC. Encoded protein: CASSIGLAGGLVYEQYF.

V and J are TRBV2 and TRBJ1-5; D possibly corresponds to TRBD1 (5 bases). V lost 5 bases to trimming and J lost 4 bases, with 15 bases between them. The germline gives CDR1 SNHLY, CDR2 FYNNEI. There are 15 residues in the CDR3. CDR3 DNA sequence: TGTGCCAGCAGTACCCGACAGAAGTCTAATCAGCCCCAGCATTTT. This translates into CASSTRQKSNQPQHF. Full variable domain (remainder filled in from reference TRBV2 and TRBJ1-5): EPEVTQTPSHQVTQMGQEVILRCVPISNHLYFYWYRQILGQKVEFLVSFYNNEISEKSEIFDDQFSVERPDGSNFTLKIRSTKLEDSAMYFCASSTRQKSNQPQHFGDGTRLSIL.

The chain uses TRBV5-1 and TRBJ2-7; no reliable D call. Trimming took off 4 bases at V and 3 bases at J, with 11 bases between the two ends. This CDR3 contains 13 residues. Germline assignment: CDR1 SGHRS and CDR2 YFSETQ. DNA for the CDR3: TGCGCCAGCAGCCTCCGGGTCGACTACGAGCAGTACTTC. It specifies CASSLRVDYEQYF.

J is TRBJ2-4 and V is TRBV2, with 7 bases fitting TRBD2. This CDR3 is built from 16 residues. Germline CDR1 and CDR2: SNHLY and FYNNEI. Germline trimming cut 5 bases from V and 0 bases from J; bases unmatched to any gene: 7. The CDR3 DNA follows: TGTGCCAGCAGTTCCGAAGCGGGATTAGCCAAAAACATTCAGTACTTC. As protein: CASSSEAGLAKNIQYF.

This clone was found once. In DNA form, the CDR3 reads TGTGCCAGCAGGCGAGGGGCCCCGGGACTCAAACTGTTTTTT. Residues: CASRRGAPGLKLFF. The genes are TRBV11-2 and TRBJ1-4; a weak D match, TRBD1 (5 bases). The CDR3 contains 14 residues. Germline V CDR1 and CDR2: SGHAT, FQNNGV. V gave up 6 bases and J gave up 11 bases, with 19 bases separating them.